What follows describes a single T cell receptor beta chain. Its antigen remains unidentified. The authors amplified TCR beta CDR3 regions, and they did so from RNA transcripts for repertoire sequencing. Scientists carried out first-round RT-PCR using HTBI primers and then a second-round multiplex PCR. One entry per CDR3 protein results from TCRdb running MiXCR on the multiplex PCR reads. There are over a million distinct CDR3 sequences in the sample; about two fifths occur only once, and more than 9.5% lies in the top ten. CDR3 length: 18 amino acids. Trimming took 8 bases from V and 0 from J; bases not matched to a gene: 16. From germline, CDR1 is SSHAT and CDR2 FNYEAQ (reference sequence). Clinical symptoms and serum thyroxine were used for diagnosis; TRAb, thyroid ultrasound and orbital computed tomography were also relied on. The sample originates from a study of Graves' ophthalmopathy and Graves' hyperthyroidism.

Study observations and caveats: Among expanded thyroid clonotypes above 0.001 frequency, most also occurred in blood.

This TCR derives from an adult man with Graves' hyperthyroidism. The genes are TRBV7-7 and TRBJ2-5; TRBD1 matches 9 bases. Sequencing used peripheral blood or thyroid tissue (not recorded which). The CDR3 reads CASSPPPPRDRDQETQYF. The CDR3 nucleotides read TGTGCCAGCTCACCCCCTCCCCCCCGGGACAGGGACCAAGAGACCCAGTACTTC.